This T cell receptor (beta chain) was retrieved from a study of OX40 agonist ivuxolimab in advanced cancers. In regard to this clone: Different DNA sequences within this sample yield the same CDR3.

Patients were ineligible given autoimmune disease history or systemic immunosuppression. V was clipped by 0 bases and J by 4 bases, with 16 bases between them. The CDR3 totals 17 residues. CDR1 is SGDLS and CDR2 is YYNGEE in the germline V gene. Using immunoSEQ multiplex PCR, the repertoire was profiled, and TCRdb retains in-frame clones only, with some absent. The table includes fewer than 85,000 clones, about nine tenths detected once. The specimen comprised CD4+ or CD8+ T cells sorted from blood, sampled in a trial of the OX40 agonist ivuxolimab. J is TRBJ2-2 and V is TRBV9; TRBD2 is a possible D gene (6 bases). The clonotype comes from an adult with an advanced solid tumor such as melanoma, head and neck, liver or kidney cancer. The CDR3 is CASSVEPGTQTTGELFF. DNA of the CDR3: TGTGCCAGCAGCGTAGAGCCCGGGACTCAAACCACCGGGGAGCTGTTTTTT.